What follows describes a single TCR beta chain. This CDR3 region has 13 residues. Germline CDR1 and CDR2: MDHEN and SYDVKM. V lost 2 bases, J lost 7 bases, and 9 bases lay in between. The record originates from a study of blood T cell repertoires in COVID-19. Using immunoSEQ multiplex PCR, the repertoire was profiled, and TCRdb retains in-frame clones only, with some absent. The sample records fewer than 350,000 clones, around 85% being singletons. The V and J genes are TRBV28 and TRBJ1-5; possibly TRBD1 for D (5 bases). Sequenced: PBMCs or T cells enriched from blood (not recorded which). The origin of this receptor is a woman aged 30 to 39 who had been exposed to COVID-19. CDR3 protein: CASSLGGAQPQHF. DNA for the CDR3: TGTGCCAGCAGTTTAGGAGGGGCACAGCCCCAGCATTTT.